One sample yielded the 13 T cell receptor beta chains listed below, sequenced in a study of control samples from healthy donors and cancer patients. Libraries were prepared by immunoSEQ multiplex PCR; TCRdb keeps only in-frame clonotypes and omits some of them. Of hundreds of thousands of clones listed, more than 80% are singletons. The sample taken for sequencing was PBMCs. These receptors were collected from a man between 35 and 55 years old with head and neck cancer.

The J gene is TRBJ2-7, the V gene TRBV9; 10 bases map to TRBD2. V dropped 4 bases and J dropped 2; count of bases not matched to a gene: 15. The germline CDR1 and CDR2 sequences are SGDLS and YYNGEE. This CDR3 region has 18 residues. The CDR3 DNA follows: TGTGCCAGCAGCACTACCGGGACTAGCGCTTCGAACCCCTACGAGCAGTACTTC. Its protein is CASSTTGTSASNPYEQYF.

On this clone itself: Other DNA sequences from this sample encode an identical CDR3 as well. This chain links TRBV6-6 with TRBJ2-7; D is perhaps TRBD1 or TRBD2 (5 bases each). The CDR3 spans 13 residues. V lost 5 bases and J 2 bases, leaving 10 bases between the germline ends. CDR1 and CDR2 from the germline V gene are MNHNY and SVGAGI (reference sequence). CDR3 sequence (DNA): TGTGCCAGCAGTGGGGACGGTCCCTACGAGCAGTACTTC. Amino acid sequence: CASSGDGPYEQYF.

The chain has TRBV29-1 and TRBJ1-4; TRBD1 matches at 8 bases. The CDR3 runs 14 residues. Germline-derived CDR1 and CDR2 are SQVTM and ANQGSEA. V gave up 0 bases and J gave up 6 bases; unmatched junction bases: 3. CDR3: CSVEDATGDEKLFF. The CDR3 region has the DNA TGCAGCGTTGAAGATGCGACAGGGGATGAAAAACTGTTTTTT.

CDR3 sequence (DNA): TGTGCCAGCAGCAGCCAAGGAGTGGGACTTTCAGATACGCAGTATTTT. It encodes CASSSQGVGLSDTQYF. The gene calls are TRBV11-1 and TRBJ2-3, with D possibly being TRBD2 (6 bases). CDR1 SGHAT and CDR2 FQDESV come from the germline V gene (reference sequence). With 5 bases removed from V and 4 bases from J, the gap between germline ends came to 19 bases. The CDR3 is 16 residues long.

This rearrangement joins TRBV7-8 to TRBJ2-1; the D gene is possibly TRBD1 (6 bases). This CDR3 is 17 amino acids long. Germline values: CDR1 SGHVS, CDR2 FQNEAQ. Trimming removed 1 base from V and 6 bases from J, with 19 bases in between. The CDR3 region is CASSLDPEGESTNEQFF. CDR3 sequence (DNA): TGTGCCAGCAGCTTAGACCCTGAGGGGGAGTCGACCAATGAGCAGTTCTTC.

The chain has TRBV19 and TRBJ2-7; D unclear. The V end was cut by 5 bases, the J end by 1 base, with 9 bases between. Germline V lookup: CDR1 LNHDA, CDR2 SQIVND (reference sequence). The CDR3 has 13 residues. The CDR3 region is CASSVAASYEQYF. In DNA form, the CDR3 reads TGTGCCAGTAGTGTGGCCGCATCCTACGAGCAGTACTTC.

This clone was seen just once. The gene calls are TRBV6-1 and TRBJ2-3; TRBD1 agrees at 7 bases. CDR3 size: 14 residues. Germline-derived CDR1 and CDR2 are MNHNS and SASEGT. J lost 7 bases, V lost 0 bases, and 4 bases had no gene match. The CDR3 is CASSEAPGGYTQYF. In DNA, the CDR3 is TGTGCCAGCAGTGAAGCCCCAGGGGGTTATACGCAGTATTTT.

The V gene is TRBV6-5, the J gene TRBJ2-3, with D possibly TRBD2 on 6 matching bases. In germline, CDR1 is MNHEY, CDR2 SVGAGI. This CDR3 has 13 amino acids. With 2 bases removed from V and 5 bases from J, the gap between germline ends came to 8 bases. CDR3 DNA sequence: TGTGCCAGCAGTTACACGGGGGTAGATACGCAGTATTTT. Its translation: CASSYTGVDTQYF.

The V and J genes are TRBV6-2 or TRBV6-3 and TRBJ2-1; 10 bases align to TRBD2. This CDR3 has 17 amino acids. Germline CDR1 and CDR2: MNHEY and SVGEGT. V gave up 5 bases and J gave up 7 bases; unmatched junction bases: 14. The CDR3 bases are TGTGCCAGCAGTACGAAGCCAAGCGGGGGGGCAAGGAATGAGCAGTTCTTC. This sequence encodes CASSTKPSGGARNEQFF.

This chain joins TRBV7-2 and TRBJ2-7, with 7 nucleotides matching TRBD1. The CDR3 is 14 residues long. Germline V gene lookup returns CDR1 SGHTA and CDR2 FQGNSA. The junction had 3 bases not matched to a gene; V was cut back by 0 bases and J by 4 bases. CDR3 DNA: TGTGCCAGCAGCTTAGCAGGGGGCGCTTACGAGCAGTACTTC. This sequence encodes CASSLAGGAYEQYF.

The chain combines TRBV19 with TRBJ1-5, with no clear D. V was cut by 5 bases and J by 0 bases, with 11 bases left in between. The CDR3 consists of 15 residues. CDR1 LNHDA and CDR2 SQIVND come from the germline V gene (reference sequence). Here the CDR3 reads CASSSGPTSNQPQHF. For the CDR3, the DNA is TGTGCCAGTAGTTCTGGCCCCACTAGCAATCAGCCCCAGCATTTT. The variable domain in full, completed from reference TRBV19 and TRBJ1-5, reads DGGITQSPKYLFRKEGQNVTLSCEQNLNHDAMYWYRQDPGQGLRLIYYSQIVNDFQKGDIAEGYSVSREKKESFPLTVTSAQKNPTAFYLCASSSGPTSNQPQHFGDGTRLSIL.

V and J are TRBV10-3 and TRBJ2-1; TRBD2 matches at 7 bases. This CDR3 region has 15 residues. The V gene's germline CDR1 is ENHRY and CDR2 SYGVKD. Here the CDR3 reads CPDFLGGSSYNEQFF. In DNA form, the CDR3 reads TGTCCCGACTTTCTGGGCGGGAGCTCCTACAATGAGCAGTTCTTC.

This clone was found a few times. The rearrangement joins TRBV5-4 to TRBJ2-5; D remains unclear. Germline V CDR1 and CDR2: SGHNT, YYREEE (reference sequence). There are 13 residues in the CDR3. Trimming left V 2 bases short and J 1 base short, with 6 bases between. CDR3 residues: CASSLVFQETQYF. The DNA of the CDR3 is TGTGCCAGCAGCTTAGTATTCCAAGAGACCCAGTACTTC.